The sequence of this T cell receptor beta chain was determined in a study of T cells after yellow fever vaccination. V lost 6 bases and J lost 5; bases outside the gene matches: 8. Germline lookup yields CDR1 SQVTM and CDR2 ANQGSEA. The CDR3 length is 14 residues. Using its own MiXCR run on the 5' RACE reads, TCRdb lists one record per CDR3 protein. The table includes a few hundred thousand distinct CDR3 sequences, approximately 12% detected once. This clonotype has a count of ten or more. The chain couples TRBV29-1 to TRBJ2-5; 11 nucleotides match TRBD2. This clonotype was sampled from a man aged 30-40 years who received the YFV17D yellow fever vaccine. The input for sequencing was CD4+ T cells sorted from PBMCs, taken 45 days after the yellow fever booster vaccination. The DNA of the CDR3 is TGCAGCGTCCTGCCACTAGCGGGAGAGGAGACCCAGTACTTC. This encodes CSVLPLAGEETQYF.